The clone carrying this T cell receptor beta chain appeared many times. 5'RACE, which relied on constant-segment primers, yielded TCR alpha and TCR beta cDNA libraries carrying sample barcodes and UMIs. From the 5' RACE reads, TCRdb called clonotypes with MiXCR, one entry per CDR3 protein. The repertoire has about 340,000 distinct CDR3 sequences, over 10% of them found once; the top ten carry about 21%. This entry belongs to a study of T-cell memory formation after mild COVID-19. In the study overall: Largely, TCR clusters stayed within a single donor.

The V gene lost 0 bases and the J gene lost 5 bases, with 5 bases spanning the gap. The CDR3 has 13 amino acids. The germline gives CDR1 SGHVS, CDR2 FNYEAQ. The TCR was taken from a man aged 18 to 30 who had mild COVID-19 (a few samples of this study predate the infection). Cell type and time point are not known. Sequencing was performed on PBMCs or a T cell subset sorted from them (not recorded which). The chain couples TRBV7-6 to TRBJ2-1; D not certain. CDR3: CASSLAGNNEQFF. CDR3 bases: TGTGCCAGCAGCTTAGCAGGGAACAATGAGCAGTTCTTC.